This entry features one TCR beta chain sequence. Antigen specificity is unknown. The sample comes from a study of cytomegalovirus exposure and HLA in healthy donors. Germline V lookup: CDR1 MDHEN, CDR2 SYDVKM. V was pared by 5 bases and J by 7 bases, with 12 bases of the junction left unmatched. This CDR3 is built from 16 residues. PCR primers comprised 60 Vbeta and 13 Jbeta primers. Sequencing was performed with immunoSEQ multiplex PCR; in TCRdb, only in-frame clones are kept and a portion is missing. The sample has about 120,000 clones; less than 70% are singletons. General study results and limits: The study flagged around 160 TCR beta chains as cytomegalovirus-associated. One variant, a missense change in DCLRE1C, was linked in a later analysis to TCR beta V- and J-gene trimming.

The study sampled nominally healthy donors, though unrecorded immune exposures were likely. The chain links TRBV28 to TRBJ2-1; 9 bases match TRBD1. Sample: PBMCs. The TCR comes from a woman between 25 and 40 years old in good health and CMV-seronegative. CDR3 protein: CASSPLGQGIWNEQFF. The CDR3 DNA sequence: TGTGCCAGCAGTCCCCTGGGACAGGGAATATGGAATGAGCAGTTCTTC. The full variable domain, with the rest looked up from reference TRBV28 and TRBJ2-1, is DVKVTQSSRYLVKRTGEKVFLECVQDMDHENMFWYRQDPGLGLRLIYFSYDVKMKEKGDIPEGYSVSREKKERFSLILESASTNQTSMYLCASSPLGQGIWNEQFFGPGTRLTVL.